These 25 T cell receptor beta chains originate from one sample sequenced in a study of CD8 T cells in ankylosing spondylitis. TCRdb processed the 5' RACE reads anew with MiXCR; each CDR3 protein has one entry. The data hold roughly 150,000 distinct CDR3 sequences, with just under 7.5% observed a single time. Sequencing input: blood, either unsorted or a sorted T cell fraction (not recorded which). The receptors here all came from a female donor with ankylosing spondylitis or in good health (not recorded which).

This clonotype has a count of ten or more. This rearrangement joins TRBV6-4 to TRBJ2-2, with unresolved D. The CDR3 sequence is 13 residues long. V lost 4 bases and J 7 bases, leaving 10 bases between the germline ends. Germline assignment: CDR1 MRHNA and CDR2 SNTAGT. The CDR3 DNA is TGTGCCAGCAGTGGCCTCCGCGGCGGGGAGCTGTTTTTT. Translation gives CASSGLRGGELFF.

This clonotype has only a few counts. This chain uses TRBV6-5 with TRBJ2-5; 8 bases are shared with TRBD1. V lost 0 bases, J lost 4 bases, and 1 base stayed unmatched. CDR3 length: 14 residues. The germline V gene has CDR1 MNHEY and CDR2 SVGAGI. Here the CDR3 DNA reads TGTGCCAGCAGTTACTCCGGACAGGGAGAGACCCAGTACTTC. It is translated as CASSYSGQGETQYF.

Ten or more counts support this clonotype. The chain combines TRBV5-1 with TRBJ1-2; tentative D call: TRBD1 (6 bases). This CDR3 is 20 amino acids long. Trimming took off 4 bases at V and 0 bases at J, with 28 bases between the two ends. Germline V CDR1 and CDR2: SGHRS, YFSETQ. In DNA, the CDR3 is TGCGCCAGCAGCCTATACTTTTCCGGGGGCGGAATAGAAGCTAACTATGGCTACACCTTC. It translates to CASSLYFSGGGIEANYGYTF.

This clonotype came up many times. This chain joins TRBV5-1 and TRBJ2-3; no reliable D call. Germline assignment: CDR1 SGHRS and CDR2 YFSETQ. This CDR3 has 14 residues. V was trimmed by 2 bases and J by 6 bases, leaving 13 bases between them. The CDR3 coding sequence is TGCGCCAGCAGCTTCGAGGCCCCGACGGATACGCAGTATTTT. Encoded protein: CASSFEAPTDTQYF.

This clonotype was counted ten times or more. This chain uses TRBV30 with TRBJ2-3, with 7 bases that match TRBD2. Germline V lookup: CDR1 GTSNPN, CDR2 SVGIG (reference sequence). V was clipped by 3 bases and J by 12 bases; unmatched bases: 15. The CDR3 extends over 14 amino acids. The CDR3 sequence: CAWRVAGGPSRQYF. CDR3 coding DNA: TGTGCCTGGAGAGTAGCGGGTGGACCCTCCCGTCAGTATTTT.

This clonotype occurred many times. The CDR3: CASSQGERTGGWTEAFF. CDR3 coding DNA: TGCGCCAGCAGCCAAGGAGAGAGAACAGGGGGGTGGACTGAAGCTTTCTTT. The chain uses TRBV4-1 and TRBJ1-1; the match to TRBD1 covers 8 bases. The CDR3 contains 17 residues. Germline lookup yields CDR1 MGHRA and CDR2 YSYEKL. Trimming cost V 1 base and J 5 bases; bases outside gene matches: 12.

This clonotype was observed many times. The chain has TRBV20-1 and TRBJ1-1; TRBD1 matches at 7 bases. V gave up 5 bases and J gave up 6 bases; unmatched junction bases: 9. Looked up from germline, CDR1 is DFQATT and CDR2 is SNEGSKA (reference sequence). The CDR3 runs 13 residues. CDR3 in DNA: TGCAGTGCTCCATCCGGGACAGATGCTGAAGCTTTCTTT. As protein: CSAPSGTDAEAFF.

This clonotype showed up many times. The chain combines TRBV10-3 with TRBJ2-2, with D unclear. Trimming took 4 bases from V and 1 from J, leaving 7 bases between them. Germline V CDR1 and CDR2: ENHRY, SYGVKD. The CDR3 length is 14 residues. CDR3 region: CAISVEKNTGELFF. CDR3 sequence (DNA): TGTGCCATCAGTGTAGAGAAGAACACCGGGGAGCTGTTTTTT.

The chain has TRBV30 and TRBJ2-1; TRBD2 is a possible D gene (6 bases). This CDR3 region has 16 residues. Germline CDR1 reads GTSNPN; CDR2 reads SVGIG (reference sequence). The V end lost 0 bases, the J end lost 2 bases, and 14 bases lay between the germline ends. This CDR3 is CAWSVLVGGPYNEQFF. The CDR3 nucleotides read TGTGCCTGGAGTGTACTGGTGGGGGGACCCTACAATGAGCAGTTCTTC.

The chain recombines TRBV30 with TRBJ2-5; 14 nucleotides agree with TRBD2. The CDR3 runs to 17 residues. The J segment lost 1 base and the V segment lost 0 bases, leaving 4 bases of the junction unmatched. Looked up from germline, CDR1 is GTSNPN and CDR2 is SVGIG (reference sequence). CDR3 residues: CAWSVGLAGGFQETQYF. CDR3 coding DNA: TGTGCCTGGAGTGTCGGACTAGCGGGGGGCTTCCAAGAGACCCAGTACTTC. The full variable domain, completed using reference TRBV30 and TRBJ2-5, is SQTIHQWPATLVQPVGSPLSLECTVEGTSNPNLYWYRQAAGRGLQLLFYSVGIGQISSEVPQNLSASRPQDRQFILSSKKLLLSDSGFYLCAWSVGLAGGFQETQYFGPGTRLLVL.

At least ten counts were recorded for this clonotype. V and J are TRBV5-1 and TRBJ1-2; 12 nucleotides align to TRBD1. CDR3 length: 15 amino acids. With V trimmed by 4 bases and J by 8 bases, 9 bases remained unmatched. Germline V gives CDR1 SGHRS, CDR2 YFSETQ. The CDR3 here is CASSKPGQGARGYTF. Here the CDR3 DNA reads TGCGCCAGCAGCAAGCCGGGACAGGGGGCTCGAGGCTACACCTTC.

This clonotype was counted at least ten times. The V call is TRBV5-6, the J call TRBJ2-2; 7 bases are a match to TRBD1. The CDR3 has 17 amino acids. The V segment lost 4 bases and the J segment 3 bases; nucleotides outside the gene matches: 12. From germline, CDR1 is SGHDT and CDR2 YYEEEE. The CDR3 DNA reads TGTGCCAGCAGCAACCCCCGGGACAGCCGTTACACCGGGGAGCTGTTTTTT. Translating it yields CASSNPRDSRYTGELFF.

The sample holds a few counts of this clonotype. The chain carries TRBV5-8 and TRBJ1-6; D remains ambiguous. The germline CDR1 and CDR2 sequences are SGHTS and YDEGEE. This CDR3 contains 14 residues. Trimming took off 1 base at V and 7 bases at J, with 9 bases between the two ends. CDR3 in DNA: TGTGCCAGCAGCTTGAGGGCTGAGAATTCACCCCTCCACTTT. It is translated as CASSLRAENSPLHF.

This clonotype was recorded many times. The genes are TRBV20-1 and TRBJ2-2; TRBD2 agrees at 8 bases. The CDR3 runs 15 residues. Trimming removed 4 bases from V and 0 bases from J; junction bases left unmatched: 4. CDR1 DFQATT and CDR2 SNEGSKA come from the germline V gene (reference sequence). The CDR3 sequence is CSATDGGANTGELFF. Written as DNA, the CDR3 is TGCAGTGCTACTGACGGGGGGGCGAACACCGGGGAGCTGTTTTTT.

In this sample, this clonotype turned up many times. This chain links TRBV24-1 with TRBJ1-4; the match to TRBD1 covers 9 bases. After removal of 11 bases from V and 1 base from J, the junction contained 13 bases not matched to a gene. Per the germline V gene, CDR1 is KGHDR and CDR2 is SFDVKD. This CDR3 has 17 residues. CDR3 loop: CAITRDRVRGTNEKLFF. The CDR3 DNA reads as TGTGCCATCACCAGGGACAGGGTGCGTGGAACTAATGAAAAACTGTTTTTT.

This clonotype was recorded many times. This chain connects TRBV16 to TRBJ1-1, with D perhaps matching TRBD1 (6 bases). The V end lost 4 bases, the J end lost 11 bases, and 14 bases lay between the germline ends. Germline loops: CDR1 KGHSY, CDR2 FQNENV. This CDR3 spans 12 amino acids. The CDR3 DNA reads TGTGCCAGCAGCCCCAACAGGGTTCAGGCTTTCTTT. It specifies CASSPNRVQAFF.

This clonotype has at least ten counts. This chain joins TRBV20-1 and TRBJ2-5, with D maybe TRBD1 (7 bases). The V end was cut by 3 bases, the J end by 3 bases, with 17 bases between. Germline V gene data show CDR1 as DFQATT and CDR2 as SNEGSKA (reference sequence). The CDR3 length is 15 residues. The CDR3 sequence: CSARGLTGYEETQYF. The DNA of the CDR3 is TGCAGTGCTAGGGGACTGACAGGGTACGAAGAGACCCAGTACTTC.

In this sample, this clonotype turned up many times. The rearrangement joins TRBV20-1 to TRBJ1-1; a possible D gene is TRBD1 (6 bases). From germline, CDR1 is DFQATT and CDR2 SNEGSKA (reference sequence). The length of the CDR3 is 13 residues. V dropped 1 base and J dropped 4 bases, with 10 bases sitting between them. In nucleotides, the CDR3 is TGCAGTGCTAGAGCGGGGGCGGGCACTGAAGCTTTCTTT. This sequence encodes CSARAGAGTEAFF.

About this clonotype itself: A read error may be the cause here, since a much bigger clone is one base away. The chain has TRBV5-1 and TRBJ1-1; D is unclear. This CDR3 contains 16 residues. Germline values: CDR1 SGHRS, CDR2 YFSETQ. The CDR3: CVSKGRFNELNTEAYF. DNA for the CDR3: TGCGTCAGCAAAGGCAGATTTAATGAGTTGAACACTGAAGCTTACTTT.

This clonotype came up many times. V and J are TRBV5-1 and TRBJ1-2, with D tentatively TRBD1 (6 bases). Trimming stripped 4 bases from V and 4 bases from J, with 14 bases between. The CDR3 spans 14 residues. In germline, CDR1 is SGHRS, CDR2 YFSETQ. The CDR3 DNA reads as TGCGCCAGCAGCCCGGGACACGGTTCCTATGGCTACACCTTC. Protein product: CASSPGHGSYGYTF.

This clonotype occurred many times. CDR3 loop: CASTYLAERVSNYGYTF. DNA of the CDR3: TGTGCCAGCACCTACTTGGCGGAGAGGGTGTCGAACTATGGCTACACCTTC. This rearrangement joins TRBV6-5 to TRBJ1-2; no definite D call. This CDR3 has 17 residues. Trimming took off 7 bases at V and 2 bases at J, with 23 bases between the two ends. Germline CDR1 is MNHEY and CDR2 is SVGAGI.

In this sample, this clonotype turned up many times. The J gene is TRBJ2-7, the V gene TRBV3-1; D gene uncertain. The CDR3 has 11 amino acids. Trimming pared 1 base from V and 7 bases from J, leaving 5 bases between. Germline CDR1 LGHDT, CDR2 YNNKEL (reference sequence). CDR3 sequence reads: CASSQGWEQYF. The CDR3 DNA sequence: TGTGCCAGCAGCCAAGGTTGGGAGCAGTACTTC.

This clonotype was picked up many times. This rearrangement joins TRBV27 to TRBJ2-1; 13 bases map to TRBD2. V shed 6 bases, J shed 10 bases, and the junction held 3 bases outside the gene matches. The length of the CDR3 is 13 residues. Per germline, CDR1 MNHEY and CDR2 SMNVEV (reference sequence). CDR3 protein: CASRRLAGGEQFF. The CDR3, as DNA: TGTGCCAGCAGGCGACTAGCGGGGGGAGAGCAGTTCTTC.

This clonotype was picked up many times. The chain employs TRBV20-1 and TRBJ2-5; 10 nucleotides line up with TRBD1. The V and J ends lost 5 bases and 5 bases, in that order; junction bases with no gene match: 14. The CDR3 contains 16 residues. CDR1 is DFQATT, CDR2 SNEGSKA, per germline (reference sequence). DNA of the CDR3: TGCAGTGCTCCCAAATACAGGACAGGGGGTGGTGAGACCCAGTACTTC. It translates to CSAPKYRTGGGETQYF.

This clonotype has a count of ten or more. This chain uses TRBV5-1 with TRBJ2-2; perhaps D is TRBD1 or TRBD2 (5 bases each). The CDR3 contains 15 residues. Germline V lookup: CDR1 SGHRS, CDR2 YFSETQ. With 6 bases removed from V and 6 bases from J, the gap between germline ends came to 18 bases. This chain's CDR3 is CASTYGTEVSGELFF. For the CDR3, the DNA is TGCGCCAGCACATACGGGACGGAGGTATCCGGGGAGCTGTTTTTT.